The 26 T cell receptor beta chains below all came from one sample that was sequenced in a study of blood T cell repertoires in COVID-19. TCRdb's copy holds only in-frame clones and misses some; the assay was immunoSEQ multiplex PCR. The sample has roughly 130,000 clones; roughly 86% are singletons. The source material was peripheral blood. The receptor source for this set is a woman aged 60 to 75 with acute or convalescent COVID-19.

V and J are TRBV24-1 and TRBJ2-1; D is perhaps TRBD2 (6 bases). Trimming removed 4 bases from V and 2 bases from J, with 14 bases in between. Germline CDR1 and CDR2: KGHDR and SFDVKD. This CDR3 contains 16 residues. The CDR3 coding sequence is TGTGCCACCAGTGACACGGGAGTAGGCACCTACAATGAGCAGTTCTTC. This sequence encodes CATSDTGVGTYNEQFF.

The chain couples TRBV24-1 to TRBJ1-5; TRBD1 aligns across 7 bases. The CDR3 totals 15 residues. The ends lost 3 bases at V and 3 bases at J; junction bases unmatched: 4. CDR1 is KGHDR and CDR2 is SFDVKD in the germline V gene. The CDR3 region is CATSDKDRPNQPQHF. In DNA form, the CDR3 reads TGTGCCACCAGTGATAAGGACAGGCCCAATCAGCCCCAGCATTTT.

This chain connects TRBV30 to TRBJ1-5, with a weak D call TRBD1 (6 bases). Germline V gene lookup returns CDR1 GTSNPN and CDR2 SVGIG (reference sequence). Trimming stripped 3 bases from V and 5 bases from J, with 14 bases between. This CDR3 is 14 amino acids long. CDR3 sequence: CAWSRGGGDQPQHF. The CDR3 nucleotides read TGTGCCTGGAGCCGAGGGGGGGGAGATCAGCCCCAGCATTTT.

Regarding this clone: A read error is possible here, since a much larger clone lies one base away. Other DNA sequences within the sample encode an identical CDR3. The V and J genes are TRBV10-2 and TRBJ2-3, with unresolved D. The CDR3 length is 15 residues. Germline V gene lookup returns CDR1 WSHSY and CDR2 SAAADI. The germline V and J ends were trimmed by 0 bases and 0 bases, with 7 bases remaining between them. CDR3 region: CASSESPTSTDTQYF. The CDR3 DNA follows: TGCGCCAGCAGTGAGTCACCGACTAGCACAGATACGCAGTATTTT.

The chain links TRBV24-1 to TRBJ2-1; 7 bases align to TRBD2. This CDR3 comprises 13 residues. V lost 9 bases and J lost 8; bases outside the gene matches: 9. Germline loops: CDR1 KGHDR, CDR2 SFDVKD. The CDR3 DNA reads TGTGCCACCGGGAGCGGGAATGAGGATGAGCAGTTCTTC. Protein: CATGSGNEDEQFF.

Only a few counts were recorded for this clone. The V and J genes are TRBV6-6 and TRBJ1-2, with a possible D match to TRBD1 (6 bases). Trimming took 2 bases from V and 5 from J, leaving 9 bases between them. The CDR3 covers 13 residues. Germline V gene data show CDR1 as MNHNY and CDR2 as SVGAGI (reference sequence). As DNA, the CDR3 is TGTGCCAGCAGTTACGCCGACAGGTATGGCTACACCTTC. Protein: CASSYADRYGYTF.

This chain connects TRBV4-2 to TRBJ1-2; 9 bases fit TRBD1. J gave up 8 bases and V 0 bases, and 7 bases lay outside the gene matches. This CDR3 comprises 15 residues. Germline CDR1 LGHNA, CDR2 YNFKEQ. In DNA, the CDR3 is TGTGCCAGCAGCCAAGATCCCGGGACAGGGTCCGGCTACACCTTC. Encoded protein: CASSQDPGTGSGYTF.

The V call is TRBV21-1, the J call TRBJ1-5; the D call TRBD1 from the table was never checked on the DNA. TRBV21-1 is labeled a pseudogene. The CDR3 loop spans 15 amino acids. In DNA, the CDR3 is TGTGCCCCTCCCGGACATCGCTATAGCAATCAGCCCCAGCATTTT. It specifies CAPPGHRYSNQPQHF.

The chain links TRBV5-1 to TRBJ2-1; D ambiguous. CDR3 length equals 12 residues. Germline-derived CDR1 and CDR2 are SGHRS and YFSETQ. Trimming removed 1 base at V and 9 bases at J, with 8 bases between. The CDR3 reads CASSLRPSEQFF. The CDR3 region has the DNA TGCGCCAGCAGCTTGCGTCCGAGTGAGCAGTTCTTC.

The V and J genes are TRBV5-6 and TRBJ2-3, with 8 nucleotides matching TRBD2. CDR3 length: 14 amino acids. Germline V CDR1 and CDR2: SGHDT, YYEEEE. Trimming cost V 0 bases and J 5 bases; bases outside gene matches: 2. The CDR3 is CASSLVGREDTQYF. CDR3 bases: TGTGCCAGCAGCTTGGTCGGGAGGGAAGATACGCAGTATTTT.

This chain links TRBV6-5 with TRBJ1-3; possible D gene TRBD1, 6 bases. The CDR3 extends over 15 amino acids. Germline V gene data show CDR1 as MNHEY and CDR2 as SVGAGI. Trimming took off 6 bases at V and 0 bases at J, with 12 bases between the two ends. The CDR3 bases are TGTGCCAGCAGCCAGACGACAGGCTCTGGAAACACCATATATTTT. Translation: CASSQTTGSGNTIYF.

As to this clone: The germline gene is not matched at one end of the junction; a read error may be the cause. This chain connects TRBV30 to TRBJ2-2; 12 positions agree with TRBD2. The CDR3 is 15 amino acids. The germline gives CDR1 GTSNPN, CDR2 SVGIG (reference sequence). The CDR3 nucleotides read TGTGCCGGGAGACTAGCGGGAGTGGGAACCGGGGAGCTGTTTTTT. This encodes CAGRLAGVGTGELFF.

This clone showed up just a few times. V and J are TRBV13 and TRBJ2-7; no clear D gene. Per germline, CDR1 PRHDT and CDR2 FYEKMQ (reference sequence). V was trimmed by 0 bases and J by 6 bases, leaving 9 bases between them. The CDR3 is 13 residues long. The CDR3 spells CASSLGTKPEQYV. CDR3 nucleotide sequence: TGTGCCAGCAGCTTAGGCACGAAGCCCGAGCAGTACGTC.

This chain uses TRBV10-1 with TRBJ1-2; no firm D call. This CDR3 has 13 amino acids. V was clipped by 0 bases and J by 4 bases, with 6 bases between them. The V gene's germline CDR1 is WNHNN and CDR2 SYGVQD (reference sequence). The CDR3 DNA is TGCGCCAGCAGTGAGTCCACGGGCTATGGCTACACCTTC. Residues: CASSESTGYGYTF.

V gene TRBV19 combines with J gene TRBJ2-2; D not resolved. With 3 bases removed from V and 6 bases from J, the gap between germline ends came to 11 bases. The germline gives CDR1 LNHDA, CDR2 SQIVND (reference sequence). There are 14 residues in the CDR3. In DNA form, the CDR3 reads TGTGCCAGTAGTATGGAGCGTAGATCCGGGGAGCTGTTTTTT. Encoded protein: CASSMERRSGELFF.

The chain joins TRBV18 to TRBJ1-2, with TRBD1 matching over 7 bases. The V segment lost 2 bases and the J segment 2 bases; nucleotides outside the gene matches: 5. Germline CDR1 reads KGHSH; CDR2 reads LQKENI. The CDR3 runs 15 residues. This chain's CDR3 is CASSPKGAGNYGYTF. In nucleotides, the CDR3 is TGTGCCAGCTCACCAAAGGGGGCCGGGAACTATGGCTACACCTTC.

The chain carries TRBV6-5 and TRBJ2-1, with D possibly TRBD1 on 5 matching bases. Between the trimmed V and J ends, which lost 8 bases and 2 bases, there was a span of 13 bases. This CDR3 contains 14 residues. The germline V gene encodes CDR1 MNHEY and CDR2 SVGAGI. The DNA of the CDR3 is TGTGCCAGCGGGGCAGTGGACCCCTACAATGAGCAGTTCTTC. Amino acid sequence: CASGAVDPYNEQFF.

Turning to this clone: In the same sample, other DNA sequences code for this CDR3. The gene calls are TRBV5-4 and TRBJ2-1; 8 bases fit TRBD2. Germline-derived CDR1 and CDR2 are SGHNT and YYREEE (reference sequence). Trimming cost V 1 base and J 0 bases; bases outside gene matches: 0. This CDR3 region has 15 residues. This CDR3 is CASSLTSGSYNEQFF. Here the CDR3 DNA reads TGTGCCAGCAGCTTGACTAGCGGCTCCTACAATGAGCAGTTCTTC.

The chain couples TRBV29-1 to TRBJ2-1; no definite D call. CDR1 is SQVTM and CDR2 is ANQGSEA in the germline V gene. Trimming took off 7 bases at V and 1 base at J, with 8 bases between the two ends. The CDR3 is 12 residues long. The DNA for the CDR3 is TGCAGCGGGTTTAGATCCTACAATGAGCAGTTCTTC. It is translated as CSGFRSYNEQFF.

The CDR3 nucleotides are TGCGCCAGCAGTGACCCGGGGAGTCAACAGTTCTTC. This sequence encodes CASSDPGSQQFF. The chain uses TRBV10-1 and TRBJ2-1; TRBD2 might be the D (5 bases). CDR1 is WNHNN, CDR2 SYGVQD, per germline (reference sequence). The length of the CDR3 is 12 residues. The V gene lost 3 bases and the J gene lost 13 bases, with 13 bases spanning the gap.

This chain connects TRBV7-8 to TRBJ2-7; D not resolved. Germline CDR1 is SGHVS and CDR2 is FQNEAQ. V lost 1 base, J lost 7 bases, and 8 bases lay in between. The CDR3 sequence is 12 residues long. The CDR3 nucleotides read TGTGCCAGCAGCTTAGTCTCGGTGGAGCAGTACTTC. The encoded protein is CASSLVSVEQYF.

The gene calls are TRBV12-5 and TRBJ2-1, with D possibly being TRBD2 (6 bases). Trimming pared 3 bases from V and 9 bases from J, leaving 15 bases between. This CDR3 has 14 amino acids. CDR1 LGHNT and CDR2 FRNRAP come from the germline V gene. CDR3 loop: CASGFGSGGAEQFF. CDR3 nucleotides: TGTGCTAGTGGTTTTGGTAGCGGAGGCGCTGAGCAGTTCTTC.

CDR3 bases: TGTGCCAGCAGTTCGGGACAGGGTCAGAGCAATCAGCCCCAGCATTTT. Translated, it gives CASSSGQGQSNQPQHF. This sequence joins TRBV2 and TRBJ1-5; 9 bases line up with TRBD1. The germline V gene has CDR1 SNHLY and CDR2 FYNNEI. Trimming removed 5 bases from V and 1 base from J; junction bases left unmatched: 6. The CDR3 has 16 residues.

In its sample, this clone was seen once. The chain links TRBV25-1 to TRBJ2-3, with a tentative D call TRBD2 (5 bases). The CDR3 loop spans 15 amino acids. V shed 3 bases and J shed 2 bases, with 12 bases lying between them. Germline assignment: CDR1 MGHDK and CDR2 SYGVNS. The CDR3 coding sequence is TGTGCCAGCAGTGATCCGGGAATACTCACAGATACGCAGTATTTT. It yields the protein CASSDPGILTDTQYF.

The chain's CDR3 is CASSGKGVYEAFF. The CDR3 bases are TGTGCCAGCAGCGGGAAGGGAGTGTATGAAGCTTTCTTT. The rearrangement links TRBV7-9 to TRBJ1-1; D remains ambiguous. The CDR3 totals 13 residues. V lost 5 bases, J lost 7 bases, and 14 bases lay in between. Germline lookup yields CDR1 SEHNR and CDR2 FQNEAQ (reference sequence).

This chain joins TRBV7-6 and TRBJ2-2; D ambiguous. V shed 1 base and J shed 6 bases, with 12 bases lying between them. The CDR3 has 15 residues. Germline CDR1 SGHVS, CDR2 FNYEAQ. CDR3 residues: CASSLGQPAAGELFF. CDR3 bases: TGTGCCAGCAGCTTAGGCCAGCCGGCGGCCGGGGAGCTGTTTTTT.